These T cell receptor beta chains were read from a single sample in a study of cytomegalovirus exposure and HLA in healthy donors. Sequenced by immunoSEQ multiplex PCR; TCRdb stores in-frame clones only, minus some. The data show approximately 220,000 clones, approximately 83% seen once. The sample taken for sequencing was PBMCs. Receptors were obtained from a boy between 2 and 10 years old in good health and CMV-seronegative. CDR3s include the opening cysteine and the closing phenylalanine or tryptophan. A D gene is named only where the DNA matches it firmly. A row's size may be missing; if present it is once, few, many or a size class.

length	size	V	J	D	CDR3	DNA
18	NA	TRBV18	TRBJ1-3	NA	CASSPRQELILLGNTIYF	TGTGCCAGCTCACCCCGACAGGAGTTAATTTTACTTGGAAACACCATATATTTT
15	NA	TRBV19	TRBJ2-7	NA	CASSIVYQGSYEQYF	TGTGCCAGTAGTATAGTCTACCAGGGTTCCTACGAGCAGTACTTC
17	NA	TRBV2	TRBJ2-2	TRBD1	CASSVPVTGSDTGELFF	TGTGCCAGCAGTGTCCCCGTGACAGGGTCGGACACCGGGGAGCTGTTTTTT
15	once	TRBV9	TRBJ2-1	NA	CAGSASGTPYNEQFF	TGTGCCGGCAGCGCCTCCGGGACTCCGTACAATGAGCAGTTCTTC
15	NA	TRBV11-2	TRBJ2-1	TRBD2	CASSLSGNPSNEQFF	TGTGCCAGCAGCCTAAGCGGGAACCCGAGCAATGAGCAGTTCTTC
15	NA	TRBV9	TRBJ1-1	NA	CASSVVAGGGTEAFF	TGTGCCAGCAGCGTAGTAGCGGGGGGGGGCACTGAAGCTTTCTTT
13	few	TRBV6-5	TRBJ1-2	TRBD1	CASRMDRSYGYTF	TGTGCCAGCAGAATGGACAGGTCCTATGGCTACACCTTC
11	once	TRBV19	TRBJ1-2	NA	CASTGFYGYTF	TGTGCCAGTACAGGTTTCTATGGCTACACCTTC
13	NA	TRBV7-8	TRBJ2-7	NA	CASSLSQDYEQYF	TGTGCCAGCAGCTTAAGTCAGGATTACGAGCAGTACTTC
15	NA	TRBV7-2	TRBJ1-3	NA	CASSSQGHSGNTIYF	TGTGCCAGCAGCTCACAGGGCCACTCTGGAAACACCATATATTTT
12	NA	TRBV19	TRBJ1-2	TRBD1	CASWTGGHGYTF	TGTGCCAGTTGGACAGGGGGCCATGGCTACACCTTC
16	NA	TRBV25-1	TRBJ2-1	TRBD2	CASSELESGRSNEQFF	TGTGCCAGCAGTGAATTAGAGAGCGGGAGGTCCAATGAGCAGTTCTTC
14	NA	TRBV28	TRBJ1-6	TRBD1	CASSWTGRNSPLHF	TGTGCCAGCAGTTGGACAGGGCGGAATTCACCCCTCCACTTT
17	NA	TRBV4-1	TRBJ2-7	TRBD2	CASSQDPGTSGSYEQYF	TGCGCCAGCAGCCAAGACCCCGGGACTAGCGGTTCCTACGAGCAGTACTTC
15	NA	TRBV6-6	TRBJ1-5	NA	CASSYSRGGTEPQHF	TGTGCCAGCAGTTACTCGAGGGGAGGGACGGAGCCCCAGCATTTT
17	NA	TRBV10-3	TRBJ1-2	TRBD1	CAIRPGQGSPDNYGYTF	TGTGCCATCAGACCCGGACAGGGATCCCCCGATAACTATGGCTACACCTTC
17	NA	TRBV5-5	TRBJ2-3	TRBD2	CASSLARDYPSTDTQYF	TGTGCCAGCAGCTTGGCCCGGGACTACCCGAGTACAGATACGCAGTATTTT
16	NA	TRBV5-1	TRBJ2-5	TRBD2	CASSLAGGGAGETQYF	TGCGCCAGCAGCTTGGCCGGCGGGGGGGCTGGAGAGACCCAGTACTTC
17	NA	TRBV6-1	TRBJ2-3	TRBD2	CASSDFGLAGTTDTQYF	TGTGCCAGCAGTGACTTCGGACTAGCGGGAACCACAGATACGCAGTATTTT
14	NA	TRBV7-9	TRBJ2-4	NA	CASSFGEAKNIQYF	TGTGCCAGCAGCTTTGGGGAGGCCAAAAACATTCAGTACTTC
16	NA	TRBV19	TRBJ2-7	TRBD2	CASRPGLAETSYEQYF	TGTGCCAGTAGGCCGGGACTAGCGGAAACTTCCTACGAGCAGTACTTC
17	NA	TRBV11-3	TRBJ2-6	NA	CASSLGGSLSGANVLTF	TGTGCCAGCAGCTTAGGGGGCTCTCTCTCTGGGGCCAACGTCCTGACTTTC
13	NA	TRBV19	TRBJ2-3	NA	CASSSGGTDTQYF	TGTGCCAGTAGTAGCGGAGGCACAGATACGCAGTATTTT
12	NA	TRBV28	TRBJ1-1	TRBD1	CASSPGQVEAFF	TGTGCCAGCAGTCCTGGACAGGTAGAAGCTTTCTTT